Presented here are 30 T cell receptor beta chains from one specimen sequenced in a study of blood T cell repertoires in COVID-19. TCRdb's copy holds only in-frame clones and misses some; the assay was immunoSEQ multiplex PCR. This sample has about 270,000 clones, with roughly 85% found just once. The specimen was peripheral blood. Receptor source: a woman aged 18-30 years with acute or convalescent COVID-19.

This chain connects TRBV6-6 to TRBJ2-7; TRBD1 matches at 7 bases. The V and J ends lost 2 bases and 6 bases, in that order; junction bases with no gene match: 10. From germline, CDR1 is MNHNY and CDR2 SVGAGI (reference sequence). The CDR3 has 15 residues. CDR3 DNA: TGTGCCAGCAGTTACAAACCCCGGGACAGTAGCGAGCAGTACTTC. Protein sequence: CASSYKPRDSSEQYF.

This clone was seen more than once but under ten times. The rearrangement joins TRBV18 to TRBJ1-6; no clear D. V was trimmed by 3 bases and J by 13 bases, leaving 22 bases between them. This CDR3 comprises 16 residues. CDR1 is KGHSH and CDR2 is LQKENI in the germline V gene. The CDR3 region has the DNA TGTGCCAGCTCACCCGTCCCTTTACACGGGATGGGGCCCCTCCACTTT. It encodes CASSPVPLHGMGPLHF.

The gene calls are TRBV7-6 and TRBJ2-2; D possibly corresponds to TRBD1 (6 bases). V was cut by 4 bases and J by 3 bases, with 9 bases left in between. Germline loops: CDR1 SGHVS, CDR2 FNYEAQ. This CDR3 spans 14 amino acids. The CDR3 is CASSSTGYTGELFF. The DNA of the CDR3 is TGTGCCAGCAGCTCAACAGGGTACACCGGGGAGCTGTTTTTT.

This chain uses TRBV7-9 with TRBJ2-2, with 16 bases identical to TRBD2. Per germline, CDR1 SEHNR and CDR2 FQNEAQ (reference sequence). V lost 4 bases, J lost 5 bases, and 7 bases stayed unmatched. There are 18 residues in the CDR3. The CDR3 region has the DNA TGTGCCAGCAGCTGGGGACTAGCGGGAGGGCCTCGGACCGGGGAGCTGTTTTTT. Protein sequence: CASSWGLAGGPRTGELFF.

The genes are TRBV6-5 and TRBJ2-1; TRBD2 might be the D (5 bases). This CDR3 spans 13 amino acids. Germline CDR1 and CDR2: MNHEY and SVGAGI. Deletions cut 8 bases from V and 0 bases from J, with 8 bases between. The CDR3 protein is CASGSTSYNEQFF. The CDR3 DNA reads TGTGCCAGCGGGAGTACCTCCTACAATGAGCAGTTCTTC.

This chain connects TRBV6-2 or TRBV6-3 to TRBJ1-2; D remains unclear. Germline V gives CDR1 MNHEY, CDR2 SVGEGT. V was pared by 2 bases and J by 6 bases, with 7 bases between. The CDR3 extends over 12 amino acids. CDR3 coding DNA: TGTGCCAGCAGTTACGAGGTTCATGGCTACACCTTC. This codes for CASSYEVHGYTF.

V usage is TRBV30 and J usage is TRBJ2-1; D call uncertain. The germline V gene encodes CDR1 GTSNPN and CDR2 SVGIG (reference sequence). CDR3 length: 15 residues. With 0 bases removed from V and 1 base from J, the gap between germline ends came to 10 bases. CDR3 nucleotide sequence: TGTGCCTGGAGTGTACATATCGTATCCTACAATGAGCAGTTCTTC. Its translation: CAWSVHIVSYNEQFF.

The rearrangement joins TRBV19 to TRBJ1-1, with D unresolved. CDR1 is LNHDA, CDR2 SQIVND, per germline (reference sequence). The CDR3 contains 12 residues. The germline V and J ends were trimmed by 7 bases and 0 bases, with 6 bases remaining between them. The CDR3 loop reads CASIAMNTEAFF. For the CDR3, the DNA is TGTGCCAGTATTGCGATGAACACTGAAGCTTTCTTT.

V gene TRBV4-3 combines with J gene TRBJ1-6; possible D gene TRBD1, 6 bases. Per the germline V gene, CDR1 is LGHNA and CDR2 is YSLEER. The CDR3 is 20 residues long. Trimming shortened V by 0 bases and J by 0 bases, and 18 bases separated the two germline ends. The CDR3 region is CASSQDGTSSSSSYNSPLHF. The CDR3 bases are TGCGCCAGCAGCCAAGATGGGACATCCTCGTCGAGCTCCTATAATTCACCCCTCCACTTT.

The J gene is TRBJ1-5, the V gene TRBV10-2; D is perhaps TRBD1 (5 bases). Trimming pared 5 bases from V and 0 bases from J, leaving 11 bases between. CDR1 is WSHSY, CDR2 SAAADI, per germline. CDR3 length: 15 residues. CDR3 residues: CASSTGVYSNQPQHF. The CDR3, as DNA: TGCGCCAGCAGTACAGGTGTCTATAGCAATCAGCCCCAGCATTTT.

CDR3 in amino acids: CASSLAGTSGRTDTQYF. CDR3 bases: TGCGCCAGCAGCTTGGCGGGGACTAGCGGGAGAACAGATACGCAGTATTTT. The chain links TRBV5-1 to TRBJ2-3, with 14 bases lining up with TRBD2. Trimming at V came to 0 bases and at J to 3 bases, leaving 3 bases not matched to a gene. The CDR3 loop spans 17 amino acids. The germline gives CDR1 SGHRS, CDR2 YFSETQ.

This chain links TRBV7-6 with TRBJ2-3; 10 positions agree with TRBD2. V was pared by 5 bases and J by 14 bases, with 7 bases of the junction left unmatched. Germline-derived CDR1 and CDR2 are SGHVS and FNYEAQ. This CDR3 comprises 12 residues. Here the CDR3 reads CASSIGLADVYF. Written as DNA, the CDR3 is TGTGCCAGCAGCATTGGACTAGCGGATGTGTATTTT.

The V gene is TRBV29-1, the J gene TRBJ1-2; D is unclear. The CDR3 covers 12 residues. The germline V and J ends were trimmed by 6 bases and 5 bases, with 13 bases remaining between them. Germline assignment: CDR1 SQVTM and CDR2 ANQGSEA. CDR3 amino acids: CSVTANRYGYTF. CDR3 in DNA: TGCAGCGTCACTGCTAACCGATATGGCTACACCTTC.

The chain has TRBV28 and TRBJ2-7; the D gene is possibly TRBD2 (5 bases). The CDR3 has 15 amino acids. Germline CDR1 and CDR2: MDHEN and SYDVKM. With 3 bases removed from V and 5 bases from J, the gap between germline ends came to 17 bases. CDR3 coding DNA: TGTGCCAGCAGTTTCTCTCGGGGAAGAATGCACGAGCAGTACTTC. It specifies CASSFSRGRMHEQYF. Using reference TRBV28 and TRBJ2-7 for the parts outside the CDR3, the full variable domain is DVKVTQSSRYLVKRTGEKVFLECVQDMDHENMFWYRQDPGLGLRLIYFSYDVKMKEKGDIPEGYSVSREKKERFSLILESASTNQTSMYLCASSFSRGRMHEQYFGPGTRLTVT.

The V and J genes are TRBV4-2 and TRBJ2-1; TRBD2 matches at 7 bases. Germline assignment: CDR1 LGHNA and CDR2 YNFKEQ. This CDR3 spans 17 amino acids. V dropped 4 bases and J dropped 5; count of bases not matched to a gene: 14. CDR3 sequence (DNA): TGTGCCAGCAGCCTTTATGTGAAGCGGGAAAAAGACAATGAGCAGTTCTTC. It codes for CASSLYVKREKDNEQFF.

This clone was found a few times. The chain combines TRBV4-3 with TRBJ1-6, with a weak D call TRBD1 (6 bases). Germline CDR1 LGHNA, CDR2 YSLEER. CDR3 length: 18 residues. Deletions cut 1 base from V and 6 bases from J, with 19 bases between. CDR3 in DNA: TGCGCCAGCAGCCAAGCCATAGCCCGGGACACCACTAATTCACCCCTCCACTTT. It is translated as CASSQAIARDTTNSPLHF.

V usage is TRBV11-2 and J usage is TRBJ2-3; TRBD2 matches at 7 bases. Germline CDR1 reads SGHAT; CDR2 reads FQNNGV. CDR3 length: 19 amino acids. V was pared by 4 bases and J by 4 bases, with 20 bases of the junction left unmatched. CDR3 sequence reads: CASSSPGDSGLWGSDTQYF. The CDR3 nucleotides read TGTGCCAGCAGCTCCCCCGGAGATAGCGGGCTATGGGGCTCAGATACGCAGTATTTT.

V gene TRBV25-1 combines with J gene TRBJ2-5; D is possibly TRBD2 (5 bases). V was pared by 1 base and J by 4 bases, with 13 bases between. The germline V gene encodes CDR1 MGHDK and CDR2 SYGVNS. This CDR3 has 15 residues. CDR3 sequence: CASSESGVLGETQYF. Here the CDR3 DNA reads TGTGCCAGCAGTGAATCCGGGGTTTTAGGAGAGACCCAGTACTTC.

J is TRBJ1-4 and V is TRBV10-3, with 11 nucleotides matching TRBD1. The CDR3 covers 14 residues. Germline V lookup: CDR1 ENHRY, CDR2 SYGVKD. Trimming removed 10 bases from V and 2 bases from J; junction bases left unmatched: 3. In DNA, the CDR3 is TGTGCCACAAGGACAGGGGGCACTAATGAAAAACTGTTTTTT. Translation: CATRTGGTNEKLFF.

The chain carries TRBV6-5 and TRBJ1-1; D gene ambiguous. Looked up from germline, CDR1 is MNHEY and CDR2 is SVGAGI. Trimming shortened V by 2 bases and J by 3 bases, and 10 bases separated the two germline ends. This CDR3 has 14 amino acids. CDR3 bases: TGTGCCAGCAGTTACGAGGGAGTCGACACTGAAGCTTTCTTT. Protein product: CASSYEGVDTEAFF.

J is TRBJ2-2 and V is TRBV27, with TRBD2 as a possible D gene (6 bases). This CDR3 is built from 14 residues. Germline CDR1 is MNHEY and CDR2 is SMNVEV (reference sequence). V was pared by 3 bases and J by 3 bases, with 8 bases between. The CDR3 nucleotides are TGTGCCAGCAGTTTGGGACTGGACACCGGGGAGCTGTTTTTT. It is translated as CASSLGLDTGELFF.

This chain connects TRBV6-1 to TRBJ2-2, with a weak D call TRBD2 (7 bases). V gave up 0 bases and J gave up 0 bases, with 14 bases separating them. The CDR3 contains 18 residues. Germline CDR1 and CDR2: MNHNS and SASEGT. As DNA, the CDR3 is TGTGCCAGCAGTGAAGCCTTGGGGGGGGGCCCGAACACCGGGGAGCTGTTTTTT. Its translation is CASSEALGGGPNTGELFF.

The chain uses TRBV6-2 or TRBV6-3 and TRBJ2-2, with 8 bases identical to TRBD1. Per the germline V gene, CDR1 is MNHEY and CDR2 is SVGEGT. V shed 6 bases and J 6 bases; nucleotides not matched to a gene: 12. CDR3 size: 16 residues. The CDR3, as DNA: TGTGCCAGCAGCCCTCCAGGGGGCGTGGGAGCCGGGGAGCTGTTTTTT. Protein: CASSPPGGVGAGELFF.

To note about this clone: One end of the junction is discordant with germline, which a read error may explain. In DNA, the CDR3 is TGTGCTAGCAGCTTCACGGTGGCGGGAGGGCCTCGGGGAGAGACCCAGTACTTC. This codes for CASSFTVAGGPRGETQYF. The chain links TRBV7-7 to TRBJ2-5, with 9 nucleotides matching TRBD2. This CDR3 is built from 18 residues. The germline gives CDR1 SSHAT, CDR2 FNYEAQ (reference sequence).

This clone was detected only once. V usage is TRBV15 and J usage is TRBJ1-2, with D perhaps TRBD1 (6 bases). Germline assignment: CDR1 LNHNV and CDR2 YYDKDF (reference sequence). This CDR3 has 16 amino acids. V lost 7 bases and J lost 2, with 20 bases in between. The CDR3 protein is CATTLGALGQNYGYTF. The DNA for the CDR3 is TGTGCCACCACCCTGGGGGCCCTTGGACAGAACTATGGCTACACCTTC.

This sequence joins TRBV11-1 and TRBJ1-1; D perhaps matches TRBD1 (6 bases). Looked up from germline, CDR1 is SGHAT and CDR2 is FQDESV (reference sequence). The CDR3 loop spans 14 amino acids. V was trimmed by 1 base and J by 3 bases, leaving 9 bases between them. CDR3 nucleotides: TGTGCCAGCAGCTTAGGACAGGCCCACACTGAAGCTTTCTTT. Translated: CASSLGQAHTEAFF.

V usage is TRBV20-1 and J usage is TRBJ1-6, with TRBD1 matching over 8 bases. The length of the CDR3 is 15 residues. Germline trimming cut 6 bases from V and 8 bases from J; bases unmatched to any gene: 12. The germline CDR1 and CDR2 sequences are DFQATT and SNEGSKA (reference sequence). The CDR3, as DNA: TGCAGTGCCAGTACAGGGGGATTGGAGTATTCACCCCTCCACTTT. Amino acid sequence: CSASTGGLEYSPLHF.

The CDR3 loop reads CATSLGLGGQETQYF. The CDR3 DNA reads as TGTGCCACCAGTCTGGGACTAGGGGGGCAGGAGACCCAGTACTTC. The chain recombines TRBV24-1 with TRBJ2-5; 8 bases agree with TRBD2. Germline loops: CDR1 KGHDR, CDR2 SFDVKD. This CDR3 has 15 residues. V was pared by 6 bases and J by 5 bases, with 10 bases of the junction left unmatched.

The chain uses TRBV6-2 or TRBV6-3 and TRBJ2-3; TRBD1 matches 8 bases. The CDR3 totals 14 residues. Unmatched junction bases numbered 4, after V lost 2 bases and J lost 6 bases. Looked up from germline, CDR1 is MNHEY and CDR2 is SVGEGT. The CDR3 loop reads CASSYLTGVDTQYF. CDR3 in DNA: TGTGCCAGCAGTTACCTGACAGGGGTTGATACGCAGTATTTT.

The chain combines TRBV28 with TRBJ1-4, with 8 bases fitting TRBD1. CDR1 is MDHEN and CDR2 is SYDVKM in the germline V gene. This CDR3 contains 17 residues. Trimming cost V 6 bases and J 6 bases; bases outside gene matches: 15. As DNA, the CDR3 is TGTGCCAGCAGGGGGAGGGGCAGGGGGCGAGTGTATGAAAAACTGTTTTTT. Protein product: CASRGRGRGRVYEKLFF.